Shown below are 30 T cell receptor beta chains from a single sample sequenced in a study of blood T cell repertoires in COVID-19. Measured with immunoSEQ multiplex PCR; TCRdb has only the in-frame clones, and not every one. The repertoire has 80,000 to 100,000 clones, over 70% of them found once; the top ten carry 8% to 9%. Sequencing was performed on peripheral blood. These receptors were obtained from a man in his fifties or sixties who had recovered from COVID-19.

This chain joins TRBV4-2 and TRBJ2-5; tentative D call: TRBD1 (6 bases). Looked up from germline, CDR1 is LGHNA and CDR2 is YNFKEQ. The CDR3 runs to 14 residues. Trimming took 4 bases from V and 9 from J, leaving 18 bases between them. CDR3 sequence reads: CASSLDNVQGPQYF. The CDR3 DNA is TGTGCCAGCAGCCTAGATAATGTACAGGGACCCCAGTACTTC.

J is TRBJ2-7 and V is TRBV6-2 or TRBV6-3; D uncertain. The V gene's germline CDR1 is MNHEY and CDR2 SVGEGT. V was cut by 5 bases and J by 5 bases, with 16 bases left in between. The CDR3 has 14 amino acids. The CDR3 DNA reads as TGTGCCAGCAGTGTTATGTCGAGCCCCAACGAGCAGTACTTC. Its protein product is CASSVMSSPNEQYF.

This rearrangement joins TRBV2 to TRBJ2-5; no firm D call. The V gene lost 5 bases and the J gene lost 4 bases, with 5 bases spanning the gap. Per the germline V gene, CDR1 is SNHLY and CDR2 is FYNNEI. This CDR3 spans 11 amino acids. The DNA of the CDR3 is TGTGCCAGCAGTATCGGAGAGACCCAGTACTTC. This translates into CASSIGETQYF.

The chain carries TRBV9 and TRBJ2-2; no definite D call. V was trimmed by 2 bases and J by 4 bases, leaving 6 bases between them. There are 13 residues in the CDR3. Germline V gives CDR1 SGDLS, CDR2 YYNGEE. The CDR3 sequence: CASSVASTGELFF. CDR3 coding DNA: TGTGCCAGCAGCGTCGCGAGCACCGGGGAGCTGTTTTTT.

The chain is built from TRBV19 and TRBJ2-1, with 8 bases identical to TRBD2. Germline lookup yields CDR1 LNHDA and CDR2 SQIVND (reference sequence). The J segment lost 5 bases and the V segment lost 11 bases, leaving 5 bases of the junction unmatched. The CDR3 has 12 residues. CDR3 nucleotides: TGTGCCGCCGGGACTAGGAACAATGAGCAGTTCTTC. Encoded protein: CAAGTRNNEQFF.

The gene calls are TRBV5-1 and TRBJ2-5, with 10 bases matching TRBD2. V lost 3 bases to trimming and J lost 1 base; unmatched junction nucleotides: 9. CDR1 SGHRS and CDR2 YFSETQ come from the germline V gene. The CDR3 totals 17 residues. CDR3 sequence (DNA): TGCGCCAGCAGCTCAAGCCCTAGCGGGGGTTCCCAAGAGACCCAGTACTTC. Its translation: CASSSSPSGGSQETQYF.

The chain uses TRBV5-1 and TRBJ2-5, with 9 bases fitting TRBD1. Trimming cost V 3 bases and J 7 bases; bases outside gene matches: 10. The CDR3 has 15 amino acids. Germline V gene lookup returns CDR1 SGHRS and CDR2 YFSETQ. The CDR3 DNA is TGCGCCAGCAGCTGGGGGACAGGGTATAGTGGGACCCAGTACTTC. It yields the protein CASSWGTGYSGTQYF.

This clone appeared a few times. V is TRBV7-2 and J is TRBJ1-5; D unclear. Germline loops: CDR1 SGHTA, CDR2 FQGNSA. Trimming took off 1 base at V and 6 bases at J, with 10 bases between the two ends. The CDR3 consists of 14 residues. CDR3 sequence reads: CASSLGGGAQPQHF. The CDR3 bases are TGTGCCAGCAGCTTAGGTGGCGGCGCTCAGCCCCAGCATTTT.

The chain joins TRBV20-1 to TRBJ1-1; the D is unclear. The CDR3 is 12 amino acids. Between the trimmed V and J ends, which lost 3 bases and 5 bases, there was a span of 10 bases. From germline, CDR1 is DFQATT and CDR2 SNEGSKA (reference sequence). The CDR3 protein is CSASRGKTEAFF. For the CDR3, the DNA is TGCAGTGCTAGTCGGGGAAAAACTGAAGCTTTCTTT.

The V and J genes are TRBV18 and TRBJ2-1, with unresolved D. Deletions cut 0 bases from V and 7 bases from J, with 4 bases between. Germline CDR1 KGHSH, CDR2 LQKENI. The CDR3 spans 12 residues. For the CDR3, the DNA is TGTGCCAGCTCACCACCCGGTAATGAGCAGTTCTTC. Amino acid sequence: CASSPPGNEQFF.

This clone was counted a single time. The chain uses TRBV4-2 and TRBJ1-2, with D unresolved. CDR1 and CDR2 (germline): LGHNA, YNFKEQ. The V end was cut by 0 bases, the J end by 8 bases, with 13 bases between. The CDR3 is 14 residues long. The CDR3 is CASSQESVRSGYTF. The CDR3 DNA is TGTGCCAGCAGCCAAGAGTCGGTTAGGAGCGGCTACACCTTC.

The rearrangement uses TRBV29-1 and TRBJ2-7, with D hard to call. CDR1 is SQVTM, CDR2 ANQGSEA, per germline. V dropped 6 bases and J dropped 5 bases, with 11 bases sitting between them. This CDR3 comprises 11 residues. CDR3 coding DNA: TGCAGCGTCGACCCAGGCAACGAGCAGTACTTC. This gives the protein CSVDPGNEQYF.

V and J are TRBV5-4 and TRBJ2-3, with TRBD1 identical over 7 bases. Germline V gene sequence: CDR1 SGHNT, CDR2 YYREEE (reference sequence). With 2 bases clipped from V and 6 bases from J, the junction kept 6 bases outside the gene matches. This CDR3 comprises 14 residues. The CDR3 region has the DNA TGTGCCAGCAGCTTCCCAACAGGGGCGGATACGCAGTATTTT. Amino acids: CASSFPTGADTQYF.

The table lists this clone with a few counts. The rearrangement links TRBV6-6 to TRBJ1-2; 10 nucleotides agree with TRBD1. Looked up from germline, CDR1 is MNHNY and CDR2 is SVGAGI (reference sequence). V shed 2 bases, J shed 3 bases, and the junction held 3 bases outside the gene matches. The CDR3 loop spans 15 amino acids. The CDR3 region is CASSYPDRGDYGYTF. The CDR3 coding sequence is TGTGCCAGCAGTTACCCGGACAGGGGGGACTATGGCTACACCTTC.

The DNA for the CDR3 is TGTGCCAGCACCCCCGGCCCGACAGTAGAGGATAATTCACCCCTCCACTTT. It is translated as CASTPGPTVEDNSPLHF. This chain connects TRBV5-4 to TRBJ1-6, with a possible D match to TRBD1 (5 bases). V lost 6 bases and J 5 bases, leaving 21 bases between the germline ends. The CDR3 has 17 residues. Per germline, CDR1 SGHNT and CDR2 YYREEE (reference sequence).

DNA for the CDR3: TGTGCCAGCAGTTTACAGGGGGCGTCGGACTATGGCTACACCTTC. This codes for CASSLQGASDYGYTF. The chain carries TRBV27 and TRBJ1-2; 8 bases match TRBD1. Looked up from germline, CDR1 is MNHEY and CDR2 is SMNVEV (reference sequence). CDR3 size: 15 residues. J gave up 3 bases and V 2 bases, and 5 bases lay outside the gene matches.

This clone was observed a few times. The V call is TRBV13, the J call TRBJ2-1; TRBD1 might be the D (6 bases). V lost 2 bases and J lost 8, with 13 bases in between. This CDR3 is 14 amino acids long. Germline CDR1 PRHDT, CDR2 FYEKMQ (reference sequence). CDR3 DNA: TGTGCCAGCAGCTTACAACAGGGTAGGGATGAGCAGTTCTTC. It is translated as CASSLQQGRDEQFF.

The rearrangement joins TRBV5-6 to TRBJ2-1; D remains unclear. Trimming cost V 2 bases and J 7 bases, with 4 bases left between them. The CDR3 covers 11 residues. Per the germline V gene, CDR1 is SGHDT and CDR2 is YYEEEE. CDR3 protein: CASSFSNEQFF. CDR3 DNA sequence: TGTGCCAGCAGCTTTTCGAATGAGCAGTTCTTC.

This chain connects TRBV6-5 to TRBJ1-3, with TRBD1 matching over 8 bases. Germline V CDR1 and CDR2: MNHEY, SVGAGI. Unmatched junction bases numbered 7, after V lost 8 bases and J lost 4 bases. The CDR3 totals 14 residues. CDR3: CASLKTGVGNTIYF. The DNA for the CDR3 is TGTGCCAGCTTAAAGACAGGGGTCGGAAACACCATATATTTT.

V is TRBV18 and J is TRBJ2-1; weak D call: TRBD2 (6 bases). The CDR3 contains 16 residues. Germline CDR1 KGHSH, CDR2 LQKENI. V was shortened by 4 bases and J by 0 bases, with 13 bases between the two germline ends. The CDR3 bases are TGTGCCAGCTCACTTAGTAGCGGTGTCTCCTACAATGAGCAGTTCTTC. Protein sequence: CASSLSSGVSYNEQFF.

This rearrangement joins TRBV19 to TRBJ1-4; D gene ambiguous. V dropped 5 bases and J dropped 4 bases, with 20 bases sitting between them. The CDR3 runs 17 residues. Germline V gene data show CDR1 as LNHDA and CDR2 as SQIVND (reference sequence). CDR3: CASSLQGLAGINEKLFF. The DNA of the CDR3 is TGTGCCAGTAGTCTCCAAGGACTCGCGGGAATTAATGAAAAACTGTTTTTT.

The DNA for the CDR3 is TGCGCCAGCAGCTTGGCCCGGCGGGGAAGAGATAATTCACCCCTCCACTTT. Protein: CASSLARRGRDNSPLHF. This chain uses TRBV5-1 with TRBJ1-6; D gene unclear. Germline V gene data show CDR1 as SGHRS and CDR2 as YFSETQ. Trimming removed 0 bases from V and 5 bases from J, with 15 bases in between. The CDR3 spans 17 residues.

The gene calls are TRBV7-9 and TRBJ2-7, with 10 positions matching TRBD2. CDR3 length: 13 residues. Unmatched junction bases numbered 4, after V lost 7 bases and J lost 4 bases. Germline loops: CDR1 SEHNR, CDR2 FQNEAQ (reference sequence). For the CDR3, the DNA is TGTGCCAGCACCCTAGCGGGGGCGTACGAGCAGTACTTC. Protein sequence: CASTLAGAYEQYF.

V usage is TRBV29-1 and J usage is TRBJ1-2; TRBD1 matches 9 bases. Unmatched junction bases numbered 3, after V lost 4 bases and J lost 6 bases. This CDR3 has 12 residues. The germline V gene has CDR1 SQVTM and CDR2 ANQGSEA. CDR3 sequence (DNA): TGCAGCGTTGTACGGACAGGGGATGGCTACACCTTC. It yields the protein CSVVRTGDGYTF.

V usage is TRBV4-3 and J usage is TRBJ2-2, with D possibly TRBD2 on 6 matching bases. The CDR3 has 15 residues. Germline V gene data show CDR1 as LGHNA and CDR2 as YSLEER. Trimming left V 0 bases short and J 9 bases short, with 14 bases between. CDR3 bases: TGCGCCAGCAGCCAAGATCACCAGGGACTCAGGGAGCTGTTTTTT. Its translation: CASSQDHQGLRELFF.

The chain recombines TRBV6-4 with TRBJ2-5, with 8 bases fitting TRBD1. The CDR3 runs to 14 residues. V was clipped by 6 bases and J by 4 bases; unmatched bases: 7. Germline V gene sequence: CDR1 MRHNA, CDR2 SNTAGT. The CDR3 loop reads CASSRDRPPETQYF. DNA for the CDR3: TGTGCCAGCAGCCGGGACAGGCCCCCAGAGACCCAGTACTTC.

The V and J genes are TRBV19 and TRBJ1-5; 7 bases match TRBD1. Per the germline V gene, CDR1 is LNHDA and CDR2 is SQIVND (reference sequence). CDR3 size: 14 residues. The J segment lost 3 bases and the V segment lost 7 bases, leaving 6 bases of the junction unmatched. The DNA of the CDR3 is TGTGCCAGTACAGTGGGACAGATCAATCAGCCCCAGCATTTT. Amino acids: CASTVGQINQPQHF.

CDR3 in DNA: TGTGCCAGCAGCGTAGTCCCGGCAGATACGCAGTATTTT. Translation: CASSVVPADTQYF. This rearrangement joins TRBV9 to TRBJ2-3; D uncertain. Trimming pared 0 bases from V and 4 bases from J, leaving 6 bases between. CDR3 length equals 13 residues. Germline loops: CDR1 SGDLS, CDR2 YYNGEE.

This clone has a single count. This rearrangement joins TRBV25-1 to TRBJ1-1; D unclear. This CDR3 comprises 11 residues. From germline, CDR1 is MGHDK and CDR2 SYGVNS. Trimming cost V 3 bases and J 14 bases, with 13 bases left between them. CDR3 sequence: CASSDPPLSFF. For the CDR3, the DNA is TGTGCCAGCAGTGATCCCCCCCTCTCCTTCTTT.

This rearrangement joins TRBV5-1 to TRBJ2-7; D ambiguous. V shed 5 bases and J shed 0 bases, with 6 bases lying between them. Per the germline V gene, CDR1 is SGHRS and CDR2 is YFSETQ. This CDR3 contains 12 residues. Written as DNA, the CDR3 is TGCGCCAGCAGATCTAGCTCCTACGAGCAGTACTTC. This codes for CASRSSSYEQYF. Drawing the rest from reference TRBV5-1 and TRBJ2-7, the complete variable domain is KAGVTQTPRYLIKTRGQQVTLSCSPISGHRSVSWYQQTPGQGLQFLFEYFSETQRNKGNFPGRFSGRQFSNSRSEMNVSTLELGDSALYLCASRSSSYEQYFGPGTRLTVT.